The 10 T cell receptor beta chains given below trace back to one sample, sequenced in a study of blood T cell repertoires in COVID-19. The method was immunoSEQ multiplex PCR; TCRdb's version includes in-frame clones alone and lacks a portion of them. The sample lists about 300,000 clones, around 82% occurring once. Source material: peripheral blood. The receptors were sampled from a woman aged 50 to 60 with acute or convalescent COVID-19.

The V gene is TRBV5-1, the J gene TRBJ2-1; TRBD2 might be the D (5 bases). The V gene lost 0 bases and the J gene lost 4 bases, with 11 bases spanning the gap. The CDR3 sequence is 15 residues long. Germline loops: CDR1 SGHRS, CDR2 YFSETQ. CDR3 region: CASSLDTGTYNEQFF. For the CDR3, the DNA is TGCGCCAGCAGCTTGGACACGGGAACTTACAATGAGCAGTTCTTC.

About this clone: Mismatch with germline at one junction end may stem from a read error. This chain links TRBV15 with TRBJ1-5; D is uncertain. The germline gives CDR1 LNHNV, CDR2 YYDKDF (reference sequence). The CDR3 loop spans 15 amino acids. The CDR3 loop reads CATSRVDGDNQPQHF. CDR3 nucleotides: TGTGCCACCAGCAGAGTAGACGGAGATAATCAACCCCAGCATTTT.

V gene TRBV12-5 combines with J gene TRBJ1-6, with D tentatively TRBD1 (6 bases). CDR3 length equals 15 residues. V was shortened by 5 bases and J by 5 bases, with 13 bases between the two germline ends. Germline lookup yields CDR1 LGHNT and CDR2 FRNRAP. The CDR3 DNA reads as TGTGCTAGTGGTGAGGGGGGGAGGAATAATTCACCCCTCCACTTT. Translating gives CASGEGGRNNSPLHF.

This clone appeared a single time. The CDR3 DNA is TGTGCCAGCAGCCAGACGGGAGGAGGGCATGGCTACACCTTC. The encoded protein is CASSQTGGGHGYTF. V is TRBV25-1 and J is TRBJ1-2, with D unclear. Germline CDR1 MGHDK, CDR2 SYGVNS. CDR3 size: 14 residues. V was clipped by 6 bases and J by 6 bases, with 17 bases between them.

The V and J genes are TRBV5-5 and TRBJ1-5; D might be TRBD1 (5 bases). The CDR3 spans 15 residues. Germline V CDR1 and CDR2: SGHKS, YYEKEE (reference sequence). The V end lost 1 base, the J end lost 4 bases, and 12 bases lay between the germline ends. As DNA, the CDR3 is TGTGCCAGCAGCTTGATGGGGAAGGGGAATCAGCCCCAGCATTTT. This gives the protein CASSLMGKGNQPQHF.

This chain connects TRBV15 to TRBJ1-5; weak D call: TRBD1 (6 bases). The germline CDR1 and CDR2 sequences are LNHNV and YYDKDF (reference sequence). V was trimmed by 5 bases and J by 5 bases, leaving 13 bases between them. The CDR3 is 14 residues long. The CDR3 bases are TGTGCCACCAGCTCCCAGGGGCAGTATCAGCCCCAGCATTTT. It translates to CATSSQGQYQPQHF.

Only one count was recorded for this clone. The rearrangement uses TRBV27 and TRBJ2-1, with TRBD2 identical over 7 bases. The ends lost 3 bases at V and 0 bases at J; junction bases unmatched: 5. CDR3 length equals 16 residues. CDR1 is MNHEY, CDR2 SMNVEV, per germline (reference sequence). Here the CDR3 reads CASSFAGGSSYNEQFF. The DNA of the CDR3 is TGTGCCAGCAGTTTTGCTGGCGGGAGCTCCTACAATGAGCAGTTCTTC.

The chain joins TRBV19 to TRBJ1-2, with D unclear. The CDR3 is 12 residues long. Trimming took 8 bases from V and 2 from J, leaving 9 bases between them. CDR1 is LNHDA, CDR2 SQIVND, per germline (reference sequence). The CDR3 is CASGGRNYGYTF. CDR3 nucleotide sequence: TGTGCCAGTGGCGGGCGGAACTATGGCTACACCTTC.

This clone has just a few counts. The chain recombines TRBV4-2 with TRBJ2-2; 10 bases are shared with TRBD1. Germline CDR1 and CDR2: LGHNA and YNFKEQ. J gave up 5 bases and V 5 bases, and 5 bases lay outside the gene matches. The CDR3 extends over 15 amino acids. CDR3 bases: TGTGCCAGCAGCTCGGACAGGGGGATAACCGGGGAGCTGTTTTTT. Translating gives CASSSDRGITGELFF.

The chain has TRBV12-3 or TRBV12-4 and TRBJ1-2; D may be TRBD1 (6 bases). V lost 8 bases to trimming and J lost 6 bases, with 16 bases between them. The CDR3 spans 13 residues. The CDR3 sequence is CASRKTGTNGYTF. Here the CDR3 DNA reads TGTGCCAGCCGAAAAACAGGGACCAATGGCTACACCTTC.